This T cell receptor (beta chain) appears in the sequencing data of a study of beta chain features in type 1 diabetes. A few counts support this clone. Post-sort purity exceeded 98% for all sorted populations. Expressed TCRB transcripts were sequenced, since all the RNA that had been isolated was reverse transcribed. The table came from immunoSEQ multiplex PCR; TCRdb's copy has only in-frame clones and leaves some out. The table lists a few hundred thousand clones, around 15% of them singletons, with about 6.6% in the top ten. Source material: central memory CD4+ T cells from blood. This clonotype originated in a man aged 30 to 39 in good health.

The CDR3 loop is CASSLGTSGPSTDTQYF. The CDR3 coding sequence is TGTGCCAGCAGCTTAGGGACTAGCGGACCTAGCACAGATACGCAGTATTTT. The chain joins TRBV7-2 to TRBJ2-3; 10 bases are shared with TRBD2. V lost 1 base and J lost 0; bases outside the gene matches: 4. The CDR3 is made up of 17 amino acids. Germline V gene data show CDR1 as SGHTA and CDR2 as FQGNSA.